These 13 T cell receptor beta chains originate from one sample sequenced in a study of control samples from healthy donors and cancer patients. The protocol was immunoSEQ multiplex PCR, while the TCRdb copy is restricted to in-frame clones and leaves out a portion. The sample includes about 150,000 clones, 85% to 95% seen only once; the top ten take about 1.4%. Specimen: blood. The receptor source for this set is a woman under 30 in good health.

This clone occurred a few times. The chain is built from TRBV19 and TRBJ1-3; TRBD1 matches 8 bases. With V trimmed by 6 bases and J by 3 bases, 4 bases remained unmatched. The germline V gene encodes CDR1 LNHDA and CDR2 SQIVND (reference sequence). This CDR3 contains 14 residues. The CDR3 spells CASSEGTGGNTIYF. The CDR3 region has the DNA TGTGCCAGTAGCGAGGGGACAGGTGGAAACACCATATATTTT.

This clone appeared once. The CDR3 is CATSDLGGDTQYF. The CDR3 coding sequence is TGTGCCACCAGTGATTTAGGGGGAGATACGCAGTATTTT. The chain couples TRBV24-1 to TRBJ2-3; a possible D gene is TRBD1 (6 bases). V lost 1 base and J 5 bases, leaving 6 bases between the germline ends. The CDR3 sequence is 13 residues long. Germline CDR1 and CDR2: KGHDR and SFDVKD.

The chain combines TRBV11-2 with TRBJ2-2; no clear D. V was cut by 4 bases and J by 7 bases, with 10 bases left in between. There are 13 residues in the CDR3. Germline CDR1 reads SGHAT; CDR2 reads FQNNGV. Written as DNA, the CDR3 is TGTGCCAGCAGCTCACCCCCCGGCGGGGAGCTGTTTTTT. Its translation is CASSSPPGGELFF.

This chain joins TRBV19 and TRBJ1-1; D ambiguous. CDR1 is LNHDA and CDR2 is SQIVND in the germline V gene (reference sequence). The CDR3 has 15 residues. Deletions cut 2 bases from V and 5 bases from J, with 15 bases between. CDR3 sequence: CASSISRGGGTEAFF. CDR3 sequence (DNA): TGTGCCAGTAGTATATCTCGGGGTGGCGGAACTGAAGCTTTCTTT.

J is TRBJ2-1 and V is TRBV6-5; perhaps TRBD2 as D (6 bases). The CDR3 is 14 amino acids. With 6 bases removed from V and 0 bases from J, the gap between germline ends came to 9 bases. Per germline, CDR1 MNHEY and CDR2 SVGAGI. CDR3 sequence (DNA): TGTGCCAGCAGCGGGGAGGTCTCCTACAATGAGCAGTTCTTC. It yields the protein CASSGEVSYNEQFF.

The chain couples TRBV11-2 to TRBJ1-3, with TRBD1 matching 9 bases. V lost 5 bases and J lost 0; bases outside the gene matches: 8. The CDR3 has 17 amino acids. Germline-derived CDR1 and CDR2 are SGHAT and FQNNGV. The CDR3 protein is CASSPAPGQGSGNTIYF. For the CDR3, the DNA is TGTGCCAGCAGCCCCGCTCCGGGACAGGGCTCTGGAAACACCATATATTTT.

The chain couples TRBV5-1 to TRBJ2-5; 10 nucleotides line up with TRBD1. The V gene end was trimmed by 0 bases and the J gene end by 2 bases; junction bases not matched to a gene: 4. Germline V gives CDR1 SGHRS, CDR2 YFSETQ. The CDR3 runs 16 residues. The CDR3 nucleotides are TGCGCCAGCAGCTTGGGGACAGGGGGATATCAAGAGACCCAGTACTTC. The encoded protein is CASSLGTGGYQETQYF.

The chain employs TRBV9 and TRBJ1-1, with D possibly TRBD1 on 5 matching bases. The germline V gene encodes CDR1 SGDLS and CDR2 YYNGEE. V lost 3 bases and J 4 bases, leaving 10 bases between the germline ends. There are 13 residues in the CDR3. This chain's CDR3 is CASSAGQGTEAFF. In DNA form, the CDR3 reads TGTGCCAGCAGCGCCGGGCAGGGCACTGAAGCTTTCTTT.

The chain joins TRBV11-3 to TRBJ1-3; D is ambiguous. The ends were cut back, 5 bases at V and 5 bases at J, with 13 bases in the middle. The length of the CDR3 is 14 residues. Looked up from germline, CDR1 is SGHNT and CDR2 is YENEEA. CDR3 DNA: TGTGCCAGCAGCAGGGAGGGTTTCCGAAACACCATATATTTT. Translated: CASSREGFRNTIYF.

The chain couples TRBV6-6 to TRBJ2-5, with D perhaps TRBD1 (6 bases). V was cut by 5 bases and J by 2 bases, with 12 bases left in between. This CDR3 has 14 amino acids. Germline CDR1 and CDR2: MNHNY and SVGAGI (reference sequence). CDR3 sequence: CASSRQAAQETQYF. DNA for the CDR3: TGTGCCAGCAGTCGACAGGCTGCTCAAGAGACCCAGTACTTC.

V is TRBV19 and J is TRBJ1-1; possibly TRBD1 for D (6 bases). CDR1 is LNHDA and CDR2 is SQIVND in the germline V gene (reference sequence). The length of the CDR3 is 15 residues. Trimming left V 4 bases short and J 1 base short, with 13 bases between. This CDR3 reads CASSKGGLRNTEAFF. In DNA form, the CDR3 reads TGTGCCAGTAGTAAAGGGGGGTTGCGGAACACTGAAGCTTTCTTT.

The gene calls are TRBV19 and TRBJ1-5, with a possible D match to TRBD1 (5 bases). CDR1 LNHDA and CDR2 SQIVND come from the germline V gene (reference sequence). Trimming pared 6 bases from V and 5 bases from J, leaving 11 bases between. CDR3 length: 13 amino acids. In DNA form, the CDR3 reads TGTGCCAGTAGCTGGAGGGACGATCAGCCCCAGCATTTT. Protein: CASSWRDDQPQHF.

The chain links TRBV28 to TRBJ2-3; TRBD2 matches 11 bases. The trim removed 4 bases at V and 6 bases at J, leaving 15 bases unmatched. Per the germline V gene, CDR1 is MDHEN and CDR2 is SYDVKM. CDR3 size: 18 residues. The CDR3 sequence is CASSSLAGGLPTFDTQYF. The CDR3, as DNA: TGTGCCAGCAGTTCATTAGCGGGAGGGCTTCCAACTTTCGATACGCAGTATTTT.